Listed below are T cell receptor beta chains from one sample, sequenced in a study of OX40 agonist ivuxolimab in advanced cancers. Sequenced by immunoSEQ multiplex PCR; TCRdb stores in-frame clones only, minus some. The profile shows approximately 35,000 clones, around 74% of them singletons. The sample here was CD4+ or CD8+ T cells sorted from blood, taken in a trial of the OX40 agonist ivuxolimab. The receptors originated from an adult with an advanced solid tumor such as melanoma, head and neck, liver or kidney cancer. CDR3s include the opening cysteine and the closing phenylalanine or tryptophan. The D gene is left open where the match is weak. Some rows mark clone size as missing; the rest say once, few, many or name a class of expanded clone.

j_gene	d_gene	v_gene	abundance	CDR3nt	CDR3aa
TRBJ1-2	NA	TRBV7-2	NA	TGTGCCAGCAGTTATAGACAAGGGAATCTCGGCTACACCTTC	CASSYRQGNLGYTF
TRBJ1-1	TRBD1	TRBV6-1	NA	TGTGCCAGCAGTGAAGATATTTCCGGGACAGGGGTCGGCACTGAAGCTTTCTTT	CASSEDISGTGVGTEAFF
TRBJ1-4	NA	TRBV6-6	NA	TGTGCCAGCAGTTTCGTCGAGGAACTGTTTTTT	CASSFVEELFF
TRBJ1-1	TRBD1	TRBV5-1	NA	TGCGCCAGCAGCTTAACAGGGGAGTGGAACACTGAAGCTTTCTTT	CASSLTGEWNTEAFF
TRBJ1-5	NA	TRBV9	NA	TGTGCCAGCAGCGCACGGGACAATCAGCCCCAGCATTTT	CASSARDNQPQHF
TRBJ2-5	NA	TRBV21-1	NA	TGTGCCAGCAGCAAAGTATCATGGGGGGGCAAAGAGACCCAGTACTTC	CASSKVSWGGKETQYF
TRBJ1-2	NA	TRBV7-2	few	TGTGCCAGCAGCTTCCGCCCCGACAGCGGCTATGGCTACACCTTC	CASSFRPDSGYGYTF
TRBJ2-3	NA	TRBV5-1	NA	TGCGCCAGCAGCTTGAATTTAGGCACAGATACGCAGTATTTT	CASSLNLGTDTQYF
TRBJ2-1	NA	TRBV27	NA	TGTGCCAGCAGTAAAACCCCAGGTGGAGAGGAATTCTTC	CASSKTPGGEEFF
TRBJ2-3	NA	TRBV18	NA	TGTGCCAGCTCAACCCTTGGTAGCACAGATACGCAGTATTTT	CASSTLGSTDTQYF
TRBJ2-5	NA	TRBV5-1	NA	TGCGCCAGCAGCTTGGAATCTATCCAAGAGACCCAGTACTTC	CASSLESIQETQYF
TRBJ1-5	NA	TRBV19	NA	TGTGCCAGTAGCCGGGACCGTCCGGGACAGCCCCAGCATTTT	CASSRDRPGQPQHF
TRBJ2-5	NA	TRBV5-8	NA	TGTGCCAGCAGGGGGGAGACCCAGTACTTC	CASRGETQYF
TRBJ2-2	TRBD2	TRBV7-9	once	TGTGCCAGCAGCCGGACTAGCGGTATCGGGGAGCTGTTTTTT	CASSRTSGIGELFF
TRBJ2-6	NA	TRBV23-1	NA	TGCGCCAGCAGTCAATCGCGGCCCTGTTACAGTCCTTCTGGGGCCAACGTCCTGACTTTC	CASSQSRPCYSPSGANVLTF
TRBJ2-2	TRBD2	TRBV5-4	NA	TGTGCCAGCAGCTCCGGTCTAGCGGGGAACACCGGGGAGCTGTTTTTT	CASSSGLAGNTGELFF
TRBJ1-6	NA	TRBV19	few	TGTGCCAGTAGTATAGTTGGGCCTTCACCCCTCCACTTT	CASSIVGPSPLHF
TRBJ2-7	TRBD2	TRBV7-2	few	TGTGCCAGCAGCCCCCCGACTAGCGACGAGCAGTACTTC	CASSPPTSDEQYF
TRBJ2-7	TRBD2	TRBV5-1	NA	TGCGCCAGCAGCACCGGACTAGCGGGGGTACACGAGCAGTACTTC	CASSTGLAGVHEQYF
TRBJ1-2	NA	TRBV19	NA	TGTGCCAGTAAATCGCTCCTCTATGGCTACACCTTC	CASKSLLYGYTF
TRBJ2-1	TRBD1	TRBV5-1	NA	TGCGCCAGCAGCTTGGCCACAGGGGTATACAATGAGCAGTTCTTC	CASSLATGVYNEQFF
TRBJ2-2	NA	TRBV6-6	NA	TGTGCCAGCAGTTGGGGGATCAGGGGCACCGGGGAGCTGTTTTTT	CASSWGIRGTGELFF
TRBJ2-2	TRBD2	TRBV7-2	NA	TGTGCCAGCAGCTTATATGGGACTAGCAACCGGGAGCTGTTTTTT	CASSLYGTSNRELFF
TRBJ1-4	NA	TRBV6-1	NA	TGTGCCAGCAGTGAAGGGCATTATAATGAAAAACTGTTTTTT	CASSEGHYNEKLFF
TRBJ2-1	NA	TRBV2	NA	TGTGCCTTTTCCGGGACCAGCTCCTACAATGAGCAGTTCTTC	CAFSGTSSYNEQFF
TRBJ2-1	NA	TRBV18	NA	TGTGCCAGCTCACCACCCAGACAAAGCTCCTACAATGAGCAGTTCTTC	CASSPPRQSSYNEQFF
TRBJ1-1	NA	TRBV10-2	NA	TGCGCCAGCAGTGAGTGGAGGGCTGAAGCTTTCTTT	CASSEWRAEAFF
TRBJ1-6	NA	TRBV7-2	few	TGTGCCAGCAAATCCGACAGTTATCAATCACCCCTCCACTTT	CASKSDSYQSPLHF
TRBJ1-1	NA	TRBV2	few	TGTGCCAGCGGTACAGAGAACACTGAAGCTTTCTTT	CASGTENTEAFF
TRBJ1-6	TRBD1	TRBV10-3	NA	TGTGCCACCCATACCCCCGGGACAGGGGGCGATAATTCACCCCTCCACTTT	CATHTPGTGGDNSPLHF
TRBJ1-1	NA	TRBV7-6	NA	TGTGCCAGCAGCAGCCCCCAGAAAGCTTTCTTT	CASSSPQKAFF
TRBJ2-4	NA	TRBV2	NA	TGTGCCAGCAGGGGCCTAGCCAAAAACATTCAGTACTTC	CASRGLAKNIQYF
TRBJ1-2	TRBD1	TRBV5-1	few	TGCGCCAGCAGCTTGGTCCAGGGGGCCTATGGCTACACCTTC	CASSLVQGAYGYTF
TRBJ1-1	NA	TRBV11-3	NA	TGTGCCAGCAGCGGAATGGGCACTGAAGCTTTCTTT	CASSGMGTEAFF
TRBJ2-3	NA	TRBV7-2	NA	TGTGCCAGCAGCTTAACGGGGAGAAGCACAGATACGCAGTATTTT	CASSLTGRSTDTQYF
TRBJ2-1	TRBD2	TRBV30	NA	TGTGCCTGGAGTGTACGTCGAGCGGGGGTTAATGAGCAGTTCTTC	CAWSVRRAGVNEQFF
TRBJ1-6	TRBD1	TRBV19	few	TGTGCCAGTAGGGGCAGGGGGTCAAATAATTCACCCCTCCACTTT	CASRGRGSNNSPLHF
TRBJ1-2	NA	TRBV15	NA	TGTGCCACCAGCAGAGATCGGGGGGCTGATGGCTACACCTTC	CATSRDRGADGYTF
TRBJ2-7	TRBD1	TRBV7-2	NA	TGTGCCAGCAGTTACAGGGGGCCCAGGGGCGAGCAGTACTTC	CASSYRGPRGEQYF
TRBJ1-1	NA	TRBV19	once	TGTGCCAGTAGTATAGTAGGCCTCATGAACACTGAAGCTTTCTTT	CASSIVGLMNTEAFF
TRBJ2-5	TRBD1	TRBV2	NA	TGTGCCAGCAGTGCAAGACAGGGGGCTCAAGAGACCCAGTACTTC	CASSARQGAQETQYF
TRBJ1-1	NA	TRBV5-4	NA	TGTGCCAGCAGCTCCTGGGGGGGTATTGAAGCTTTCTTT	CASSSWGGIEAFF
TRBJ1-1	NA	TRBV27	NA	TGTGCCAGCAGTCGCCGACCAGACAGGCGCACTGAAGCTTTCTTT	CASSRRPDRRTEAFF
TRBJ2-3	TRBD2	TRBV7-2	NA	TGTGCCAGCAGCTCTCTAGCGGGGAACACAGATACGCAGTATTTT	CASSSLAGNTDTQYF
TRBJ1-1	NA	TRBV28	NA	TGTGCCAGCAGAGTACTGACCCGGACGGCGACTTTCTTT	CASRVLTRTATFF
TRBJ2-3	NA	TRBV7-8	NA	TGTGCCAGCAGCCTCGGCCATGGGGGCCGAAGGACAGATACGCAGTATTTT	CASSLGHGGRRTDTQYF
TRBJ2-7	TRBD1	TRBV5-1	NA	TGCGCCAGCAGCTTGGACAGGGGGCATCCATCCAGGATTGGCGAGCAGTACTTC	CASSLDRGHPSRIGEQYF
TRBJ1-1	NA	TRBV4-1	NA	TGCGCCAGCAGCCAAGAGCAGACAAGGGACACTGAAGCTTTCTTT	CASSQEQTRDTEAFF
TRBJ1-1	NA	TRBV28	NA	TGTGCCAGCAGTTTATTGGGGAAAACTGAAGCTTTCTTT	CASSLLGKTEAFF
TRBJ1-2	NA	TRBV4-2	NA	TGTACCAGCAGCCCCAAGGACAGCCTCTATGGCTACACCTTC	CTSSPKDSLYGYTF
TRBJ1-1	NA	TRBV5-6	once	TGTGCCAGCAGCTTGTGGGTCGTAAGGAACACTGAAGCTTTCTTT	CASSLWVVRNTEAFF